These 14 T cell receptor beta chains came from one sample sequenced in a study of response to subunit inactivated influenza vaccine. Using its own MiXCR run on the RT-PCR reads, TCRdb lists one record per CDR3 protein. The sample shows a few hundred thousand distinct CDR3 sequences, 14% of them seen only once. The starting material was PBMCs from blood, obtained about 12 days after vaccination. The receptors here all came from a man between 45 and 60 years old who received an inactivated influenza vaccine.

CDR3 protein: CASSTRLRELFF. CDR3 sequence (DNA): TGTGCCAGTAGTACCCGCCTGAGGGAGCTGTTTTTT. This sequence joins TRBV19 and TRBJ2-2, with D hard to call. Trimming left V 4 bases short and J 9 bases short, with 9 bases between. CDR1 LNHDA and CDR2 SQIVND come from the germline V gene (reference sequence). The CDR3 totals 12 residues. Full variable domain (missing parts from reference TRBV19 and TRBJ2-2): DGGITQSPKYLFRKEGQNVTLSCEQNLNHDAMYWYRQDPGQGLRLIYYSQIVNDFQKGDIAEGYSVSREKKESFPLTVTSAQKNPTAFYLCASSTRLRELFFGEGSRLTVL.

This clonotype appeared a few times. This chain connects TRBV10-3 to TRBJ2-1; D is perhaps TRBD2 (5 bases). Germline V gene data show CDR1 as ENHRY and CDR2 as SYGVKD. V gave up 5 bases and J gave up 5 bases, with 13 bases separating them. The CDR3 sequence is 14 residues long. The CDR3 DNA reads as TGTGCCATCAGTTCGGTGGGAGTTCACAATGAGCAGTTCTTC. It specifies CAISSVGVHNEQFF.

This clonotype was counted many times. J is TRBJ2-7 and V is TRBV7-2; 7 nucleotides agree with TRBD1. CDR1 is SGHTA, CDR2 FQGNSA, per germline. The CDR3 runs 15 residues. Trimming at V came to 5 bases and at J to 0 bases, leaving 7 bases not matched to a gene. The CDR3 nucleotides are TGTGCCAGCAGCGTTACCGGGACAGCCTCCTACGAGCAGTACTTC. It codes for CASSVTGTASYEQYF.

This clonotype turned up a few times. This chain uses TRBV21-1 with TRBJ2-3; the table's D call, TRBD2, has no DNA check behind it. TRBV21-1 is a pseudogene locus. There are 14 residues in the CDR3. The CDR3 DNA reads TGTGCCAGAGGGACTAGCGACCACACAGATACGCAGTATTTT. It encodes CARGTSDHTDTQYF.

V is TRBV10-2 and J is TRBJ2-1; 11 bases fit TRBD2. Unmatched junction bases numbered 3, after V lost 1 base and J lost 4 bases. Germline CDR1 is WSHSY and CDR2 is SAAADI. This CDR3 is 16 amino acids long. The DNA of the CDR3 is TGCGCCAGCAGTGAGTTTAGCGGGGGGGCATACAATGAGCAGTTCTTC. Translating gives CASSEFSGGAYNEQFF.

Only a few counts were recorded for this clonotype. V gene TRBV6-1 combines with J gene TRBJ2-5, with 12 bases identical to TRBD2. The CDR3 consists of 15 residues. Germline-derived CDR1 and CDR2 are MNHNS and SASEGT. The trim removed 9 bases at V and 2 bases at J, leaving 7 bases unmatched. For the CDR3, the DNA is TGTGCCAGTAGGGCGACTAGCGGGAGACAAGAGACCCAGTACTTC. Its translation: CASRATSGRQETQYF.

The V call is TRBV6-1, the J call TRBJ2-5; 9 bases line up with TRBD1. V lost 3 bases to trimming and J lost 4 bases; unmatched junction nucleotides: 6. The CDR3 extends over 15 amino acids. Germline V gives CDR1 MNHNS, CDR2 SASEGT. The CDR3 nucleotides read TGTGCCAGCAGTGAGATGGGACAGGGAAGAGAGACCCAGTACTTC. This gives the protein CASSEMGQGRETQYF.

This clonotype has more than one count but fewer than ten. The chain combines TRBV20-1 with TRBJ2-3; D unclear. With 0 bases removed from V and 2 bases from J, the gap between germline ends came to 12 bases. CDR3 length: 15 residues. Germline CDR1 is DFQATT and CDR2 is SNEGSKA (reference sequence). The CDR3 nucleotides are TGCAGTGCTAGAGATCAGTCTAGTATCACAGATACGCAGTATTTT. Residues: CSARDQSSITDTQYF.

This clonotype was counted only a few times. The chain recombines TRBV4-3 with TRBJ1-2; D is undetermined. V dropped 1 base and J dropped 7 bases, with 13 bases sitting between them. The germline gives CDR1 LGHNA, CDR2 YSLEER. This CDR3 spans 14 amino acids. In DNA, the CDR3 is TGCGCCAGCAGCCAAGGGGCGGGTCTAGGTGGCTACACCTTC. This sequence encodes CASSQGAGLGGYTF.

The CDR3, as DNA: TGCGCCAGCAGTGAGTCGATAACTAGCGGGGGATACGAGCAGTACTTC. This sequence encodes CASSESITSGGYEQYF. The genes are TRBV10-1 and TRBJ2-7; TRBD2 matches at 11 bases. The CDR3 sequence is 16 residues long. Trimming cost V 0 bases and J 4 bases; bases outside gene matches: 5. Germline assignment: CDR1 WNHNN and CDR2 SYGVQD (reference sequence).

The V call is TRBV19, the J call TRBJ2-1; 11 bases line up with TRBD2. The germline V gene has CDR1 LNHDA and CDR2 SQIVND (reference sequence). V shed 3 bases, J shed 7 bases, and the junction held 8 bases outside the gene matches. This CDR3 contains 16 residues. The CDR3 DNA follows: TGTGCCAGTAGTATCCAGGGACTAGCGGATTATAATGAGCAGTTCTTC. This codes for CASSIQGLADYNEQFF. Based on the CDR3 plus reference TRBV19 and TRBJ2-1, the full variable domain is DGGITQSPKYLFRKEGQNVTLSCEQNLNHDAMYWYRQDPGQGLRLIYYSQIVNDFQKGDIAEGYSVSREKKESFPLTVTSAQKNPTAFYLCASSIQGLADYNEQFFGPGTRLTVL.

There are a few counts of this clonotype. The V and J genes are TRBV6-4 and TRBJ2-5; TRBD2 aligns across 10 bases. This CDR3 is 15 amino acids long. Germline loops: CDR1 MRHNA, CDR2 SNTAGT. Germline trimming cut 4 bases from V and 7 bases from J; bases unmatched to any gene: 9. CDR3 amino acids: CASSAIGLAEGTQYF. The CDR3 DNA follows: TGTGCCAGCAGTGCCATAGGACTAGCGGAGGGGACCCAGTACTTC.

Regarding this clonotype: This sequence may be a read error, since a much larger clone differs from it by one base. The chain joins TRBV12-3 or TRBV12-4 to TRBJ1-6, with D possibly TRBD1 on 5 matching bases. V was shortened by 3 bases and J by 9 bases, with 12 bases between the two germline ends. The CDR3 is made up of 14 amino acids. The CDR3 region has the DNA TGTGCCAGCAGTTTCGGACACCACCTTTCACCCCTCCACTTT. Its protein is CASSFGHHLSPLHF.

This clonotype was picked up a small number of times. The rearrangement joins TRBV7-9 to TRBJ2-7; D is uncertain. CDR1 and CDR2 from the germline V gene are SEHNR and FQNEAQ (reference sequence). Trimming took off 5 bases at V and 3 bases at J, with 8 bases between the two ends. This CDR3 is 12 amino acids long. CDR3 sequence reads: CASSKTSYEQYF. The CDR3 DNA sequence: TGTGCCAGCAGCAAAACGAGCTACGAGCAGTACTTC.